This entry lists 2 T cell receptor beta chains sequenced from one sample in a study of control samples from healthy donors and cancer patients. Sequenced by immunoSEQ multiplex PCR; TCRdb stores in-frame clones only, minus some. The sample lists roughly 120,000 clones, more than 85% occurring once. Sequencing used blood. The receptors were sampled from a man under 40 in good health.

Of note for this clone: Other DNA sequences in the sample encode the same CDR3. The chain employs TRBV9 and TRBJ1-1, with a tentative D call TRBD1 (5 bases). Per the germline V gene, CDR1 is SGDLS and CDR2 is YYNGEE. V was shortened by 2 bases and J by 1 base, with 9 bases between the two germline ends. The CDR3 extends over 14 amino acids. The CDR3 spells CASSVGGPNTEAFF. As DNA, the CDR3 is TGTGCCAGCAGCGTCGGGGGTCCGAACACTGAAGCTTTCTTT. The full variable domain, in which reference TRBV9 and TRBJ1-1 provide the parts outside the CDR3, is DSGVTQTPKHLITATGQRVTLRCSPRSGDLSVYWYQQSLDQGLQFLIQYYNGEERAKGNILERFSAQQFPDLHSELNLSSLELGDSALYFCASSVGGPNTEAFFGQGTRLTVV.

V usage is TRBV9 and J usage is TRBJ1-1, with D possibly TRBD1 on 6 matching bases. From germline, CDR1 is SGDLS and CDR2 YYNGEE. V was shortened by 9 bases and J by 3 bases, with 18 bases between the two germline ends. This CDR3 is 14 amino acids long. DNA for the CDR3: TGTGCCACAAGGGGGGGTTCTTTGGACACTGAAGCTTTCTTT. Its protein product is CATRGGSLDTEAFF.